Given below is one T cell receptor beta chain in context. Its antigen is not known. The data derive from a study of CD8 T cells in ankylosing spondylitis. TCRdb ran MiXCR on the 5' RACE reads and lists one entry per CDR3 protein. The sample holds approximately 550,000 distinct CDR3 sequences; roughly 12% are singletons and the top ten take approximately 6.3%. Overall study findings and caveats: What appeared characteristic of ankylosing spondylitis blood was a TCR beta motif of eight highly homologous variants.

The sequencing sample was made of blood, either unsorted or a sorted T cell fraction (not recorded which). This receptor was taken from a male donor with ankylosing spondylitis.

The CDR3 is CASSFGDINSPLHF. The CDR3 bases are TGTGCCAGCAGCTTCGGGGACATTAATTCACCCCTCCACTTT. This chain uses TRBV21-1 with TRBJ1-6; the DNA was not compared with TRBD1, the D call given in the table. TRBV21-1 is marked as a pseudogene. CDR3 length: 14 residues.